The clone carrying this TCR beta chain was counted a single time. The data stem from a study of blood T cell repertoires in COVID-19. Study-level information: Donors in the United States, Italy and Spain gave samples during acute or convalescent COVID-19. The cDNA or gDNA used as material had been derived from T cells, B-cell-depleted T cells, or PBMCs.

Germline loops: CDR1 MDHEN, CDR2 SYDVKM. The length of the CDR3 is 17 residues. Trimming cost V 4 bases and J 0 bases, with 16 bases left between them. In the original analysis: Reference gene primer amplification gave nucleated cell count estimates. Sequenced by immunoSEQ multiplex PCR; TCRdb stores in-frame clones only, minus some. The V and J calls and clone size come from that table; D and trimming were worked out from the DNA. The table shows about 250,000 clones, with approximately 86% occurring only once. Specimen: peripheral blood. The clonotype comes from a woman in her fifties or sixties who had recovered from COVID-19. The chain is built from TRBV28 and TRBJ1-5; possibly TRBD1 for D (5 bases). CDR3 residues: CASSSWGQLYSNQPQHF. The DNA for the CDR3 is TGTGCCAGCAGTTCCTGGGGCCAACTATATAGCAATCAGCCCCAGCATTTT.